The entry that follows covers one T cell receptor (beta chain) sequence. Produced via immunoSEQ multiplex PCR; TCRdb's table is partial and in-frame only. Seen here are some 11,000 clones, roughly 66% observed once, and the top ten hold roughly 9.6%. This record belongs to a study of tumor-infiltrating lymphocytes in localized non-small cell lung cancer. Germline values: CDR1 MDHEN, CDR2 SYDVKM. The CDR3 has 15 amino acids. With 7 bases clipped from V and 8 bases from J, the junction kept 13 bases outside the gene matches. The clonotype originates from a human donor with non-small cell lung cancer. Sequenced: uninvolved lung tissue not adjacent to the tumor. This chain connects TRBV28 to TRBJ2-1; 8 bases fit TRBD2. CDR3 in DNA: TGTGCCAGCAATAAAATGGGACTAGTTTTACATGAGCAGTTCTTC. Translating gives CASNKMGLVLHEQFF.